Sequencing of this T cell receptor (beta chain) was carried out in a study of beta chain features in type 1 diabetes. The overall study: All of the samples together had 85 million to 140 million sorted cells examined.

Sorting with CD45RO/CCR7/CD25/CD127/CD95/CD27 yielded naive, central memory, regulatory and stem-like memory CD4+ cells. Study-level findings and limits: The naive, central memory and Treg TCRB repertoires looked more alike in patients than they did in healthy donors.

Turning to this clone: Its cognate antigen is unknown.

Every isolated RNA sample was fully reverse transcribed, so sequencing captured expressed TCRB transcripts. Assay used: immunoSEQ multiplex PCR; TCRdb lists only in-frame clones, some missing. The data show fewer than 250,000 clones, 9.6% seen once. Germline V gene lookup returns CDR1 SGHNT and CDR2 YYREEE (reference sequence). The CDR3 runs 16 residues. V shed 0 bases, J shed 0 bases, and the junction held 5 bases outside the gene matches. The TCR was taken from a woman aged 18-30 years in good health. The chain uses TRBV5-4 and TRBJ1-1, with 7 bases fitting TRBD1. The sample comprised naive CD4+ T cells from blood. This CDR3 is CASSLARGALNTEAFF. The CDR3 nucleotides read TGTGCCAGCAGCTTGGCCAGGGGGGCGCTGAACACTGAAGCTTTCTTT.